The sequence of this TCR beta chain was determined in a study of hypomethylating agent response in myelodysplastic syndrome (dated by TCRdb to the early 2020s). For the wider study: The hypomethylating agent given was azacitidine in 8 of 11 patients and decitabine in 3 of 11 patients. The cohort was composed of under ten male and 2 female myelodysplastic syndrome patients. Patients had a mean age of about 70 +/- 6 years, and a diploid cytogenetic profile was the most common. TET2 was the most frequent mutation, present in about 45% of the 11 patients. About 6 patients had a response of complete response or hematologic improvement, and four or five patients did not respond. Response was defined as complete response or hematologic improvement, and patients meeting neither criterion were classed as non-responders. What the authors observed across the whole study: Novel clonotypes emerged more often in responders, while non-responders showed more contracted clonotypes after treatment. No significant change in richness, rarefaction diversity or clonality was detected after hypomethylating agent treatment, either across all patients or within response groups. A possible recognition of novel MDS antigens by the shared GLIPH2 clusters was not confirmed and needs experimental validation. Only ten to twelve patients were analyzed, so the study cohort was small. The healthy control donors were not matched in age to the MDS patients, and this mismatch could have affected the comparison between MDS and healthy donors.

Bulk bone marrow was analyzed, and T-cell subsets were not sorted. TCR beta CDR3 regions were immunosequenced from bone marrow of about a dozen myelodysplastic syndrome patients before and after hypomethylating agent therapy. For longitudinal repertoire tracking, every patient provided one baseline bone marrow and two to three bone marrows collected at different post-treatment timepoints. Whole bone marrow served as the source for genomic DNA extraction, with DNA quality checked using TapeStation, NanoDrop OneC and PicoGreen assays. The library was produced with the immunoSEQ multiplex PCR assay. Each sample was run at survey resolution as two replicates of roughly 200 ng apiece, for a total of approximately 400 ng of DNA. Rearranged TCRB sequences in genomic DNA were detected with the hsTCRB kit using multiplex PCR primers targeting V and J genes. The CDR3 region was amplified in a first PCR of 31 cycles using the QIAGEN Multiplex PCR Kit. Sample barcodes and Illumina adapters were added to each replicate in a roughly 8-cycle second PCR. Pooled libraries were quantified with a QuantStudio 6 and the KAPA library quantification kit. About 16 pM of pooled libraries went onto an Illumina MiSeq for sequencing, using single-end reads of 156 cycles plus an index read of 15 cycles. The authors' analysis ran thus. VDJdb annotation flagged approximately 1.5% of over 150,000 unique clonotypes as previously reported viral-epitope-specific. Raw reads were processed into normalized, annotated TCRB repertoires with the immunoSEQ Data Assistant and immunoSEQ Analyzer. BioAnalyzer and version 0.6.5 of the immunarch R package were the tools used for clonotype analysis. Before richness was estimated, every repertoire was downsampled to the clone count of the smallest repertoire. Clonotypes were classified as expanded, contracted or novel by Fisher's exact tests, with novel defined as zero frequency before treatment. GLIPH2 clustered significantly changed CDR3 beta sequences using simulation_depth=1000 and kmer_min_depth=3, excluding CDR3s shorter than five residues. What TCRdb holds here is the immuneACCESS table cut down to in-frame rearrangements. Part of the clones is not present; checked against another copy, under half of the missing clones reflect an unresolved V gene, and the others are unexplained. V, J and clone size derive from that table, while D and trimming were established from the DNA sequence. The sample profile shows 2,500 to 3,000 clones; around 82% of them were found once. 25% to 35% of the sample rests with the top ten.

A word on this clone: There is no known antigen for this receptor. Nothing much larger sits one base from this clone, and base qualities are not available.

This clonotype originated in a human donor with myelodysplastic syndrome. Sequencing was performed on bone marrow, taken before or after starting hypomethylating agent treatment for myelodysplastic syndrome (not recorded which).

The DNA sequence is given as TGTGCCAGTAGTATGCCTACAGGGACTGGAAACACCATATATTTT. Its amino acids are CASSMPTGTGNTIYF. Here the chain combines TRBV19 and TRBJ1-3; a weak D assignment points to TRBD1 (6 bases agree). Deletion took 3 bases off V and 2 bases off J, with a span of 11 bases between the germline ends. CDR1 and CDR2 are read off the germline V gene (reference sequence) as LNHDA and SQIVND. The CDR3 sequence holds 15 residues, the cysteine and phenylalanine included. Only CDR3 DNA remains: 45 bases, in frame from the first base.